This T cell receptor beta chain stems from a study of blood T cell repertoires in COVID-19. The wider study: Sites across the United States, Italy and Spain contributed samples from acute and convalescent COVID-19.

The assay was immunoSEQ multiplex PCR, and TCRdb's table has in-frame clones only and misses some. The sample contains over 250,000 clones, roughly 89% of which appear only once. The CDR3 loop spans 15 amino acids. The J segment lost 5 bases and the V segment lost 5 bases, leaving 7 bases of the junction unmatched. From germline, CDR1 is SEHNR and CDR2 FQNEAQ (reference sequence). This TCR was recovered from a man aged 45-65 years with acute or convalescent COVID-19. The sequenced material came from peripheral blood. This sequence joins TRBV7-9 and TRBJ2-7; 12 nucleotides match TRBD1. The CDR3 spells CASSPPGQGAHEQYF. DNA of the CDR3: TGTGCCAGCAGCCCTCCGGGACAGGGGGCACACGAGCAGTACTTC.